Listed below are T cell receptor beta chains from one sample, sequenced in a study of blood T cell repertoires in COVID-19. Libraries were prepared by immunoSEQ multiplex PCR; TCRdb keeps only in-frame clonotypes and omits some of them. This table has under 250,000 clones, over 60% appearing once. Material: peripheral blood. The receptors derive from a woman aged 70 to 79 with acute or convalescent COVID-19. Each CDR3 is given with its conserved first and last residue. A D gene is named only where the DNA matches it firmly. Not all rows give a size; the values are once, few, many and, for expanded clones, a class.

>NA|TRBV6-5|NA|TRBJ1-2
CASSYSTTPGGYTF
TGTGCCAGCAGTTACTCAACGACTCCTGGAGGCTACACCTTC
>NA|TRBV30|few|TRBJ1-5
CAWSVGVIPSNQPQHF
TGTGCCTGGAGTGTTGGAGTTATTCCGAGCAATCAGCCCCAGCATTTT
>TRBD1|TRBV19|few|TRBJ2-7
CASSMGQASSYEQYF
TGTGCCAGTAGTATGGGACAGGCAAGCTCCTACGAGCAGTACTTC
>TRBD1|TRBV2|once|TRBJ1-1
CASSEQGVNTEAFF
TGTGCCAGCAGTGAGCAGGGGGTGAACACTGAAGCTTTCTTT
>NA|TRBV10-2|NA|TRBJ1-1
CASSESWTVNTEAFF
TGCGCCAGCAGTGAGTCGTGGACAGTGAACACTGAAGCTTTCTTT
>NA|TRBV5-5|once|TRBJ2-7
CASSRTGTYYEQYF
TGTGCCAGCAGCAGAACCGGGACATACTACGAGCAGTACTTC
>NA|TRBV19|many|TRBJ2-1
CASSTNSGSSYNEQFF
TGTGCCAGTAGTACCAATAGCGGAAGCTCCTACAATGAGCAGTTCTTC
>NA|TRBV19|once|TRBJ2-1
CASSIVGVRGPRVEQFF
TGTGCCAGTAGTATAGTCGGAGTCCGAGGGCCTAGGGTTGAGCAGTTCTTC
>NA|TRBV7-2|NA|TRBJ2-7
CASSLGRDYEQYF
TGTGCCAGCAGCTTAGGGAGAGACTACGAGCAGTACTTC
>NA|TRBV11-2|NA|TRBJ2-1
CASGPAMGPYNEQFF
TGTGCCAGCGGGCCGGCTATGGGGCCCTACAATGAGCAGTTCTTC
>TRBD1|TRBV7-2|NA|TRBJ2-1
CASRTDRVSYNEQFF
TGTGCCAGCAGAACCGACAGGGTCTCCTACAATGAGCAGTTCTTC
>TRBD1|TRBV19|NA|TRBJ2-1
CASSIGFRGKFF
TGTGCCAGTAGTATAGGCTTCAGGGGGAAGTTCTTC
>TRBD1|TRBV18|NA|TRBJ1-2
CASSSQGAGGYTF
TGTGCCAGCTCATCTCAGGGGGCTGGCGGCTACACCTTC
>TRBD2|TRBV19|few|TRBJ2-7
CASSPRGGTYEQYF
TGTGCCAGTAGCCCACGGGGGGGAACCTACGAGCAGTACTTC
>NA|TRBV30|once|TRBJ1-3
CAWSVGSPSGNTIYF
TGTGCCTGGAGTGTGGGCAGTCCCTCTGGAAACACCATATATTTT
>NA|TRBV30|NA|TRBJ1-6
CAWSAPGLGNSPLHF
TGTGCCTGGAGTGCGCCGGGACTGGGGAATTCACCCCTCCACTTT
>TRBD1|TRBV18|NA|TRBJ2-3
CASSPGQGTDTQYF
TGTGCCAGCTCACCCGGACAGGGCACAGATACGCAGTATTTT
>TRBD1|TRBV2|NA|TRBJ2-5
CASSLRQGQETQYF
TGTGCCAGCAGTCTCCGGCAGGGACAGGAGACCCAGTACTTC
>NA|TRBV19|NA|TRBJ1-5
CASSTRTGGVEQPQHF
TGTGCCAGTAGTACACGAACGGGGGGTGTAGAGCAGCCCCAGCATTTT
>TRBD1|TRBV7-9|once|TRBJ2-7
CASSITPGQGTSSYEQYF
TGTGCCAGCAGCATCACCCCGGGACAGGGAACCAGCTCCTACGAGCAGTACTTC
>NA|TRBV5-1|few|TRBJ1-1
CASSLDGQKNTEAFF
TGCGCCAGCAGCTTGGATGGACAGAAGAACACTGAAGCTTTCTTT
>NA|TRBV2|few|TRBJ1-3
CASTGTGNTIYF
TGTGCCAGCACGGGTACTGGAAACACCATATATTTT
>NA|TRBV19|many|TRBJ1-2
CASRTGLNYGYTF
TGTGCCAGTAGGACAGGTTTGAACTATGGCTACACCTTC
>TRBD2|TRBV29-1|NA|TRBJ2-1
CSVDNLAGESYNEQFF
TGCAGCGTTGATAATCTAGCGGGAGAATCCTACAATGAGCAGTTCTTC
>NA|TRBV7-9|NA|TRBJ2-3
CASSPRRSGTDTQYF
TGTGCCAGCAGCCCGAGACGGAGCGGAACAGATACGCAGTATTTT
>NA|TRBV7-2|once|TRBJ1-3
CASSLEGFSGNTIYF
TGTGCCAGCAGCTTAGAGGGGTTCTCTGGAAACACCATATATTTT
>NA|TRBV12-3/TRBV12-4|NA|TRBJ1-5
CASRIHSNQPQHF
TGTGCCAGCAGGATACATAGCAATCAGCCCCAGCATTTT
>NA|TRBV6-5|NA|TRBJ2-5
CASSGGETQYF
TGTGCCAGCAGCGGCGGGGAGACCCAGTACTTC
>NA|TRBV9|few|TRBJ2-3
CASSVERSSTDTQYF
TGTGCCAGCAGCGTAGAGCGGTCGAGCACAGATACGCAGTATTTT
>TRBD2|TRBV20-1|NA|TRBJ2-3
CSASLAGGQDTQYF
TGCAGTGCTAGTTTGGCGGGGGGCCAGGATACGCAGTATTTT
>NA|TRBV3-1/TRBV3-2|NA|TRBJ2-1
CASSQVELNEQFF
TGTGCCAGCAGCCAAGTTGAGCTGAATGAGCAGTTCTTC
>TRBD1|TRBV15|NA|TRBJ2-7
CAISDRGGTYEQYF
TGTGCCATCTCGGACAGGGGGGGGACGTACGAGCAGTACTTC